This T cell receptor beta chain was sequenced in a study of OX40 agonist ivuxolimab in advanced cancers. Study context: Cancers in dose escalation were hepatocellular, melanoma, renal cell and head and neck. 30% to 40% of patients had received prior checkpoint inhibitor therapy.

Overall study findings and caveats: There were, on average, more expanded clones in CD8+ T cells than in CD4+. Among the least clonally expanded were partial responders at 0.1-3.0 mg/kg.

For this clone: Its antigen is unidentified.

Assay: immunoSEQ multiplex PCR; the TCRdb copy retains only in-frame clones and omits some. The data hold 98,000 or so clones, with roughly 94% observed a single time. Trimming stripped 10 bases from V and 0 bases from J, with 8 bases between. The CDR3 runs to 12 residues. CDR1 and CDR2 from the germline V gene are MNHEY and SVGAGI. The TCR comes from an adult with an advanced solid tumor such as melanoma, head and neck, liver or kidney cancer. The specimen was CD4+ or CD8+ T cells sorted from blood, collected in a trial of the OX40 agonist ivuxolimab. The rearrangement uses TRBV6-5 and TRBJ2-3, with a possible D match to TRBD1 (6 bases). Written as DNA, the CDR3 is TGTGCCATCGGACAGAGCACAGATACGCAGTATTTT. It is translated as CAIGQSTDTQYF.